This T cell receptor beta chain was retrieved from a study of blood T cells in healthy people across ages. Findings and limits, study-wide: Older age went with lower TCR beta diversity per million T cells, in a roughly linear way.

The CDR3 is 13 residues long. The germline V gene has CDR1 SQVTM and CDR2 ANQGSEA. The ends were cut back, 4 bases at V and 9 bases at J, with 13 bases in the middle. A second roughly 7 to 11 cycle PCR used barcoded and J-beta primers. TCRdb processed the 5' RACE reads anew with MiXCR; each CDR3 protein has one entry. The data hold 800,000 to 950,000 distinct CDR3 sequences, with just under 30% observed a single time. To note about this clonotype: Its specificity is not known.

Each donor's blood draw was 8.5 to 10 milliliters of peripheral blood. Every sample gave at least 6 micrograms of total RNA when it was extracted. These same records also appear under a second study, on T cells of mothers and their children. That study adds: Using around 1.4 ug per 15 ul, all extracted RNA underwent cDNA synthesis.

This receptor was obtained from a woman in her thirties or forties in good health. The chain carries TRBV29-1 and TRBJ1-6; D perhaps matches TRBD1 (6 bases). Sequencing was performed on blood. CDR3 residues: CSVVTGAGSPLHF. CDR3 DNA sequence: TGCAGCGTTGTCACGGGGGCCGGTTCACCCCTCCACTTT.